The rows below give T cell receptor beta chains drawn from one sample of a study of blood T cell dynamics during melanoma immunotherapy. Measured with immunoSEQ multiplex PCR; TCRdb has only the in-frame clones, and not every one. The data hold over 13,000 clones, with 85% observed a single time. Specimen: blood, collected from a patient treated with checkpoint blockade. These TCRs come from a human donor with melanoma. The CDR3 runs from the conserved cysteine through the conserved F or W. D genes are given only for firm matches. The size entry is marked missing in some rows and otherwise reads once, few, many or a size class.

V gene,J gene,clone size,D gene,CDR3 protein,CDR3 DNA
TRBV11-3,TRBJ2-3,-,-,CASSLERTDTQYF,TGTGCCAGCAGCTTAGAACGCACAGATACGCAGTATTTT
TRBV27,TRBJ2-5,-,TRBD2,CASSLGLAGGQETQYF,TGTGCCAGCAGTCTGGGACTAGCGGGGGGTCAAGAGACCCAGTACTTC
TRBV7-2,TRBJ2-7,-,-,CASSLTGAGDYEQYF,TGTGCCAGCAGCTTAACCGGGGCCGGGGACTACGAGCAGTACTTC
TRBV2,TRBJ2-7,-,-,CASSALGDLTRTYEQYF,TGTGCCAGCAGTGCCCTTGGGGACCTCACACGGACCTACGAGCAGTACTTC
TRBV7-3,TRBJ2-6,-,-,CASSRMQLRGRHVSGANVLTF,TGTGCCAGCAGTCGCATGCAACTCAGGGGACGTCACGTCTCTGGGGCCAACGTCCTGACTTTC
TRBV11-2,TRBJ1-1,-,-,CASSLAGATEAFF,TGTGCCAGCAGCTTAGCAGGAGCCACTGAAGCTTTCTTT
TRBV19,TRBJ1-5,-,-,CASSILQGPQPQHF,TGTGCCAGTAGTATCCTACAGGGTCCTCAGCCCCAGCATTTT
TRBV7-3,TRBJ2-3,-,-,CASSDKRGGSTDTQYF,TGTGCCAGCAGCGATAAGAGAGGTGGGAGCACAGATACGCAGTATTTT
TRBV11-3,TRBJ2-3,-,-,CASSSSLERTDTQYF,TGTGCCAGCAGCTCAAGCCTGGAGCGCACAGATACGCAGTATTTT
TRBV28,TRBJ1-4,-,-,CASSSPPMEKLFF,TGTGCCAGCAGTTCTCCGCCGATGGAAAAACTGTTTTTT
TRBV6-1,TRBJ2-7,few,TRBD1,CASSGTGTDEQYF,TGTGCCAGCTCCGGGACAGGGACGGACGAGCAGTACTTC
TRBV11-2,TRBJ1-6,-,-,CASSKGGDSPLHF,TGTGCCAGCAGCAAGGGGGGGGACTCACCCCTCCACTTT
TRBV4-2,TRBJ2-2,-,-,CASSQVGTGTGELFF,TGTGCCAGCAGCCAAGTGGGTACGGGCACCGGGGAGCTGTTTTTT
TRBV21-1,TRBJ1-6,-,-,CASSKGGAGSDSPLHF,TGTGCCAGCAGCAAAGGGGGGGCGGGCAGTGATTCACCCCTCCACTTT
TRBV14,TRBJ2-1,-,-,CASSQQGWGRGRNEQFF,TGTGCCAGCAGCCAACAGGGTTGGGGCAGGGGACGCAATGAGCAGTTCTTC
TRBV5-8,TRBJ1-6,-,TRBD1,CASSLGGSGQGGSPLHF,TGTGCCAGCAGCTTGGGAGGGTCGGGACAGGGAGGGTCACCCCTCCACTTT
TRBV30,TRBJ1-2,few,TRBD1,CAWSVGQGVSGYTF,TGTGCCTGGAGTGTAGGGCAGGGGGTTAGCGGCTACACCTTC
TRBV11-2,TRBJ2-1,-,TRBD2,CASSFSPRQLGGAYNEQFF,TGTGCCAGCAGCTTCTCTCCCAGACAACTCGGGGGGGCCTACAATGAGCAGTTCTTC
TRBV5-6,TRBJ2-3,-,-,CASSLGGTDTQYF,TGTGCCAGCAGCTTGGGGGGCACAGATACGCAGTATTTT
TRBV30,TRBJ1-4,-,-,CAWSETVGEKLFF,TGTGCCTGGAGTGAGACAGTGGGCGAAAAACTGTTTTTT
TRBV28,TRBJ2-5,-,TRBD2,CASSLPAGGQETQYF,TGTGCCAGCAGCTTGCCAGCGGGGGGGCAAGAGACCCAGTACTTC
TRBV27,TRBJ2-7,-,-,CVSSLLTGSYEQYF,TGTGTCAGCAGTCTCTTGACAGGATCCTACGAGCAGTACTTC
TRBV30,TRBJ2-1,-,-,CALTPLAVDPLF,TGTGCCTTAACCCCACTAGCCGTGGATCCTCTCTTC
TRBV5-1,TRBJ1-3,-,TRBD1,CASSQGTGTGNTIYF,TGCGCCAGCAGCCAAGGGACAGGGACTGGAAACACCATATATTTT
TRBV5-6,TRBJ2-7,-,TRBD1,CATTARTGVFVDIEQYF,TGTGCCACCACCGCCCGGACAGGGGTTTTTGTTGATATCGAGCAGTACTTC
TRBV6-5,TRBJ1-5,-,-,CASSPGLGNQPQHF,TGTGCCAGCAGCCCAGGGCTAGGCAATCAGCCCCAGCATTTT
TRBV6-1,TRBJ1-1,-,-,CASTTSVVLNTEAFF,TGTGCCAGCACTACCTCGGTCGTTTTGAACACTGAAGCTTTCTTT
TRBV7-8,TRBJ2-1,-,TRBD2,CASSLGTGRTYNEQFF,TGTGCCAGCAGCTTAGGGACCGGGAGGACCTACAATGAGCAGTTCTTC
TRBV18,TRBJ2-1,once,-,CASGKGGISYNEQFF,TGTGCCAGCGGAAAGGGGGGTATTTCCTACAATGAGCAGTTCTTC
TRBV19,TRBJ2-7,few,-,CASSWTQGYEQYF,TGTGCCAGTAGTTGGACTCAGGGGTACGAGCAGTACTTC
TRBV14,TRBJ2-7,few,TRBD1,CASSYHTPGQGKYEQYF,TGTGCCAGCAGCTACCACACTCCGGGACAGGGGAAATACGAGCAGTACTTC
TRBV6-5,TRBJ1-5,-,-,CASSEVLPQHF,TGTGCCAGCAGTGAGGTCTTGCCCCAGCATTTT
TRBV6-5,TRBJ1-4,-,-,CASSQTLKGEKLFF,TGTGCCAGCAGTCAGACACTTAAAGGTGAAAAACTGTTTTTT
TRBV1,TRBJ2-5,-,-,CTSSQERLGRETQYF,TGCACCAGCAGCCAAGAGAGACTAGGACGGGAGACCCAGTACTTC
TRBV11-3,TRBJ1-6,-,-,CASSLDKMLSPLHF,TGTGCCAGCAGCTTAGACAAGATGTTGTCACCCCTCCACTTT
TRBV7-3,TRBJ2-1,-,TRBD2,CASSPHSAGAGNEQFF,TGTGCCAGCAGCCCCCATTCAGCGGGGGCGGGGAATGAGCAGTTCTTC
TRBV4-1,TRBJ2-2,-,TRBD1,CASSRIGTANTGELFF,TGCGCCAGCAGCCGAATCGGGACAGCGAACACCGGGGAGCTGTTTTTT
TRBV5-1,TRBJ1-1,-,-,CASSSFYGAEAFF,TGCGCCAGCAGCTCCTTTTACGGGGCTGAAGCTTTCTTT
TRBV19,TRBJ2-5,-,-,CASSQSGFQETQYF,TGTGCCAGTAGTCAATCGGGATTCCAAGAGACCCAGTACTTC
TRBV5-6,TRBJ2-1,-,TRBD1,CASSLGGTGQFF,TGTGCCAGCAGCTTGGGTGGGACAGGTCAGTTCTTC
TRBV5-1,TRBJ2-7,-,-,CASSSPGLYEQYF,TGCGCCAGCAGCTCGCCTGGACTCTACGAGCAGTACTTC
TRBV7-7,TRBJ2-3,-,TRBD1,CASSMTGGPGGTQYF,TGTGCCAGCAGCATGACAGGGGGCCCCGGGGGGACGCAGTATTTT
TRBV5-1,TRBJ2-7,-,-,CASREQGPEQYF,TGCGCCAGTCGAGAACAGGGACCCGAGCAGTACTTC
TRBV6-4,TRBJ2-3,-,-,CASSAHNTQYF,TGTGCCAGCAGTGCACACAATACGCAGTATTTT
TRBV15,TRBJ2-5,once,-,CATSRGGETQYF,TGTGCCACCAGCAGAGGGGGGGAGACCCAGTACTTC
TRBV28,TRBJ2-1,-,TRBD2,CASTVLAGANEQFF,TGTGCCAGCACCGTCCTAGCGGGGGCGAATGAGCAGTTCTTC
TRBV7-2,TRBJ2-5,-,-,CASSLWSRGGETQYF,TGTGCCAGCAGCTTATGGTCGCGCGGTGGGGAGACCCAGTACTTC
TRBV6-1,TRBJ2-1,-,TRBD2,CASSELAGGYNEQFF,TGTGCCAGCAGTGAACTAGCGGGGGGGTACAATGAGCAGTTCTTC
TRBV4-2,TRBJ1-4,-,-,CASSQDTGILTQGVTNEKLFF,TGTGCCAGCAGCCAGGACACCGGCATTCTAACTCAGGGTGTCACTAATGAAAAACTGTTTTTT
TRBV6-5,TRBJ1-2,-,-,CASRGPAGNYGYTF,TGTGCCAGCAGGGGTCCTGCAGGGAACTATGGCTACACCTTC
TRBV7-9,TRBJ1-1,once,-,CASSFDLGDTEAFF,TGTGCCAGCAGCTTCGATCTGGGGGACACTGAAGCTTTCTTT
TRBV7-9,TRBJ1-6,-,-,CASSSAGGGGSPLHF,TGTGCCAGCAGTTCCGCGGGGGGGGGCGGATCACCCCTCCACTTT
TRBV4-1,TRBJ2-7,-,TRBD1,CASSQVDRGYEQYF,TGCGCCAGCAGCCAAGTTGACAGGGGCTACGAGCAGTACTTC
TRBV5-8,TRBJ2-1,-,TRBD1,CADDRGSNEQFF,TGTGCGGACGACAGGGGAAGTAATGAGCAGTTCTTC
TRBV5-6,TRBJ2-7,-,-,CASSLDYEQYF,TGTGCCAGCAGCTTGGACTACGAGCAGTACTTC